The T cell receptor (beta chain) described here comes from a study of blood T cell repertoires in COVID-19. The wider study: COVID-19 samples from acute and convalescent phases originated in the United States, Italy and Spain.

As processed by the authors: Amplifying reference gene primers gave estimates of nucleated cell counts. Repertoires were generated with immunoSEQ multiplex PCR, while TCRdb's copy carries only in-frame clones and drops some. The V and J calls and the clone size are those of that table, but D and trimming were determined from the DNA. The sample yields under 35,000 clones, about 90% seen once. This clone has only a few counts. From germline, CDR1 is SGHAT and CDR2 FQDESV (reference sequence). The V end lost 6 bases, the J end lost 2 bases, and 10 bases lay between the germline ends. The CDR3 length is 14 residues.

Sequencing was performed on peripheral blood. The genes are TRBV11-1 and TRBJ2-2; unclear D gene. The TCR originated in a human donor in a cohort sampled during active COVID-19. The DNA for the CDR3 is TGTGCCAGCAGGAGCCGGGTTAACACCGGGGAGCTGTTTTTT. Amino acids: CASRSRVNTGELFF. Looking up the rest from reference TRBV11-1 and TRBJ2-2 gives the full variable domain: EAEVAQSPRYKITEKSQAVAFWCDPISGHATLYWYRQILGQGPELLVQFQDESVVDDSQLPKDRFSAERLKGVDSTLKIQPAELGDSAMYLCASRSRVNTGELFFGEGSRLTVL.